The 3 T cell receptor beta chains below all came from one sample that was sequenced in a study of cytomegalovirus exposure and HLA in healthy donors. Amplification used 60 Vbeta primers and 13 Jbeta primers. Clones were sequenced by immunoSEQ multiplex PCR, and TCRdb holds only the in-frame ones, with some missing. The sample lists about 150,000 clones, under 70% occurring once. Sequences were obtained from PBMCs. The receptor source for this set is a woman aged 30 to 39 in good health and CMV-seropositive.

This clone was counted at least ten times. The chain employs TRBV6-5 and TRBJ1-1; a possible D gene is TRBD1 (6 bases). V dropped 8 bases and J dropped 4 bases, with 17 bases sitting between them. Germline V CDR1 and CDR2: MNHEY, SVGAGI. The CDR3 is made up of 14 amino acids. CDR3 DNA sequence: TGTGCCAGCTCCTGGGGGAGGGGGGTCACTGAAGCTTTCTTT. Its translation: CASSWGRGVTEAFF.

This clone was picked up one time. The V gene is TRBV6-1, the J gene TRBJ1-4; the D gene is possibly TRBD1 (5 bases). Germline values: CDR1 MNHNS, CDR2 SASEGT. The V end lost 3 bases, the J end lost 8 bases, and 16 bases lay between the germline ends. The CDR3 runs 15 residues. The CDR3 spells CASSDQEGAIEKLFF. The CDR3 coding sequence is TGTGCCAGCAGTGATCAGGAAGGGGCTATCGAAAAACTGTTTTTT.

The chain joins TRBV5-4 to TRBJ1-2, with D possibly being TRBD1 (6 bases). The CDR3 runs 13 residues. CDR1 is SGHNT, CDR2 YYREEE, per germline (reference sequence). The V end was cut by 1 base, the J end by 8 bases, with 12 bases between. CDR3 bases: TGTGCCAGCAGCTTGTACGCAGGGGAGGGCTACACCTTC. Protein sequence: CASSLYAGEGYTF.